These 30 T cell receptor beta chains were all obtained from the same sample, sequenced in a study of blood T cell repertoires in COVID-19. Profiled with immunoSEQ multiplex PCR; TCRdb holds only in-frame clones, not every one. Among around 290,000 clones, about 89% were seen once, and the ten largest hold around 7.8%. Specimen: peripheral blood. Source of these receptors: a woman in her 50s who had recovered from COVID-19.

The sample holds one count of this clone. The CDR3 bases are TGTGCCAGCAGCGTAGACAACGCGAACACCGGGGAGCTGTTTTTT. This encodes CASSVDNANTGELFF. The J gene is TRBJ2-2, the V gene TRBV9; D not certain. Germline CDR1 is SGDLS and CDR2 is YYNGEE. The germline V and J ends were trimmed by 0 bases and 0 bases, with 6 bases remaining between them. The CDR3 is made up of 15 amino acids. Looking up the rest from reference TRBV9 and TRBJ2-2 gives the full variable domain: DSGVTQTPKHLITATGQRVTLRCSPRSGDLSVYWYQQSLDQGLQFLIQYYNGEERAKGNILERFSAQQFPDLHSELNLSSLELGDSALYFCASSVDNANTGELFFGEGSRLTVL.

This rearrangement joins TRBV6-1 to TRBJ1-1; no firm D call. Trimming stripped 1 base from V and 7 bases from J, with 7 bases between. The germline V gene encodes CDR1 MNHNS and CDR2 SASEGT. The CDR3 consists of 12 residues. The CDR3, as DNA: TGTGCCAGCAGTGAAGGGGCACTTGAAGCTTTCTTT. This codes for CASSEGALEAFF.

This chain connects TRBV3-1 (or the pseudogene TRBV3-2) to TRBJ2-3, with TRBD1 matching 8 bases. V was clipped by 2 bases and J by 1 base; unmatched bases: 5. Per germline, CDR1 LGHDT and CDR2 YNNKEL (reference sequence). CDR3 size: 16 residues. CDR3 amino acids: CASSQRWGQGTDTQYF. The CDR3 DNA reads as TGTGCCAGCAGCCAACGGTGGGGACAGGGCACAGATACGCAGTATTTT.

The V and J genes are TRBV11-2 and TRBJ1-1; D perhaps matches TRBD1 (5 bases). From germline, CDR1 is SGHAT and CDR2 FQNNGV. The length of the CDR3 is 18 residues. The V end was cut by 0 bases, the J end by 0 bases, with 17 bases between. CDR3 DNA: TGTGCCAGCAGCTTAGATCTGGGCAGGGTTGGGGTGAACACTGAAGCTTTCTTT. Residues: CASSLDLGRVGVNTEAFF.

This rearrangement joins TRBV4-3 to TRBJ2-1; TRBD2 aligns across 9 bases. V lost 3 bases to trimming and J lost 10 bases; unmatched junction nucleotides: 10. Per the germline V gene, CDR1 is LGHNA and CDR2 is YSLEER. The CDR3 sequence is 15 residues long. CDR3 in DNA: TGCGCCAGCAGCCAGGAATTTAGCGGGAGTTTGGAGCAGTTCTTC. The encoded protein is CASSQEFSGSLEQFF.

This rearrangement joins TRBV20-1 to TRBJ2-7; D call uncertain. Germline V lookup: CDR1 DFQATT, CDR2 SNEGSKA (reference sequence). V lost 3 bases to trimming and J lost 2 bases, with 11 bases between them. The CDR3 has 13 residues. The CDR3 DNA sequence: TGCAGTGCTAGTCCCCGGCTAGCCTACGAGCAGTACTTC. Translating it yields CSASPRLAYEQYF.

V is TRBV4-3 and J is TRBJ2-3, with TRBD2 matching over 11 bases. J gave up 4 bases and V 1 base, and 4 bases lay outside the gene matches. The CDR3 has 16 amino acids. CDR1 is LGHNA and CDR2 is YSLEER in the germline V gene. The CDR3 bases are TGCGCCAGCAGCCAAGTAGCGGGAGGGGCAGCAGATACGCAGTATTTT. Encoded protein: CASSQVAGGAADTQYF.

This clone was detected ten times or more. This chain uses TRBV28 with TRBJ2-7; 9 bases match TRBD1. The length of the CDR3 is 15 residues. V lost 3 bases, J lost 3 bases, and 6 bases stayed unmatched. Germline V CDR1 and CDR2: MDHEN, SYDVKM. CDR3 DNA: TGTGCCAGCAGTTTTAAGGGACAGGGCTTCTACGAGCAGTACTTC. Translating it yields CASSFKGQGFYEQYF.

The chain uses TRBV7-2 and TRBJ2-1, with 10 bases lining up with TRBD2. The CDR3 has 18 residues. Trimming cost V 1 base and J 3 bases; bases outside gene matches: 9. Germline CDR1 SGHTA, CDR2 FQGNSA. This chain's CDR3 is CASSLVLRAGGRYNEQFF. DNA of the CDR3: TGTGCCAGCAGCTTAGTCCTCCGAGCGGGGGGGCGCTACAATGAGCAGTTCTTC.

This chain joins TRBV7-9 and TRBJ2-7; D is unclear. This CDR3 is built from 13 residues. Germline CDR1 and CDR2: SEHNR and FQNEAQ (reference sequence). Between the trimmed V and J ends, which lost 5 bases and 1 base, there was a span of 9 bases. The CDR3 loop is CASSPTASYEQYF. CDR3 DNA sequence: TGTGCCAGCAGCCCTACAGCATCCTACGAGCAGTACTTC.

The V gene is TRBV2, the J gene TRBJ2-7, with D possibly TRBD1 on 6 matching bases. This CDR3 is built from 15 residues. CDR1 and CDR2 (germline): SNHLY, FYNNEI. The germline V and J ends were trimmed by 7 bases and 6 bases, with 22 bases remaining between them. The CDR3 region is CASKKEQGLSGEQYF. The CDR3 DNA sequence: TGTGCCAGCAAAAAGGAACAGGGCCTCTCCGGCGAGCAGTACTTC. The variable domain in full, with the rest retrieved from reference TRBV2 and TRBJ2-7, is EPEVTQTPSHQVTQMGQEVILRCVPISNHLYFYWYRQILGQKVEFLVSFYNNEISEKSEIFDDQFSVERPDGSNFTLKIRSTKLEDSAMYFCASKKEQGLSGEQYFGPGTRLTVT.

The rearrangement links TRBV18 to TRBJ1-1, with D perhaps matching TRBD1 (5 bases). Germline V gene sequence: CDR1 KGHSH, CDR2 LQKENI. V was shortened by 0 bases and J by 3 bases, with 8 bases between the two germline ends. This CDR3 comprises 14 residues. The CDR3 bases are TGTGCCAGCTCACCACCAGGGGACTACACTGAAGCTTTCTTT. It specifies CASSPPGDYTEAFF.

The J gene is TRBJ1-1, the V gene TRBV2, with 9 nucleotides matching TRBD1. This CDR3 has 17 residues. V was clipped by 6 bases and J by 0 bases; unmatched bases: 11. Looked up from germline, CDR1 is SNHLY and CDR2 is FYNNEI. CDR3 nucleotide sequence: TGTGCCAGCAGGATACAGGGGGCTCGGGTGGTGAACACTGAAGCTTTCTTT. Protein sequence: CASRIQGARVVNTEAFF.

The genes are TRBV6-5 and TRBJ1-3; D unresolved. Deletions cut 0 bases from V and 1 base from J, with 7 bases between. Germline V gives CDR1 MNHEY, CDR2 SVGAGI. The CDR3 extends over 15 amino acids. CDR3 nucleotides: TGTGCCAGCAGTTACTCAGGAGTGTCTGGAAACACCATATATTTT. Translation: CASSYSGVSGNTIYF.

V gene TRBV7-9 combines with J gene TRBJ1-1; possible D gene TRBD1, 6 bases. Germline V gene data show CDR1 as SEHNR and CDR2 as FQNEAQ (reference sequence). The CDR3 runs 13 residues. V was pared by 5 bases and J by 4 bases, with 11 bases between. This chain's CDR3 is CASSIQGGTEAFF. The CDR3 nucleotides are TGTGCCAGCAGCATACAGGGCGGCACTGAAGCTTTCTTT.

The chain uses TRBV3-1 (or the pseudogene TRBV3-2) and TRBJ1-2, with 9 nucleotides matching TRBD1. V trimming: 1 base; J trimming: 10 bases; junction bases outside the gene matches: 13. Germline CDR1 is LGHDT and CDR2 is YNNKEL (reference sequence). The CDR3 spans 16 residues. This CDR3 is CASSQGPPGTGNDYTF. CDR3 nucleotides: TGTGCCAGCAGCCAAGGGCCCCCCGGGACAGGGAATGACTACACCTTC.

The chain combines TRBV6-5 with TRBJ2-3; 9 nucleotides match TRBD2. With V trimmed by 8 bases and J by 6 bases, 9 bases remained unmatched. This CDR3 has 14 residues. Looked up from germline, CDR1 is MNHEY and CDR2 is SVGAGI. In nucleotides, the CDR3 is TGTGCCAGCTCAGTAGCGGGAGAGGTCGATACGCAGTATTTT. Amino acid sequence: CASSVAGEVDTQYF.

V and J are TRBV7-2 and TRBJ1-6, with a tentative D call TRBD1 (5 bases). In germline, CDR1 is SGHTA, CDR2 FQGNSA. CDR3 length: 14 residues. Trimming pared 0 bases from V and 5 bases from J, leaving 5 bases between. The CDR3 reads CASSLARDNSPLHF. Here the CDR3 DNA reads TGTGCCAGCAGCTTAGCCAGGGATAATTCACCCCTCCACTTT.

The chain couples TRBV5-6 to TRBJ1-2; D unclear. The CDR3 sequence is 14 residues long. Germline assignment: CDR1 SGHDT and CDR2 YYEEEE. The germline V and J ends were trimmed by 1 base and 8 bases, with 15 bases remaining between them. The CDR3 sequence: CASSLPGTSGGYTF. In DNA form, the CDR3 reads TGTGCCAGCAGCTTGCCAGGAACTTCGGGGGGCTACACCTTC.

The chain joins TRBV4-1 to TRBJ2-2; D gene unclear. The CDR3 is 15 residues long. The germline V gene encodes CDR1 MGHRA and CDR2 YSYEKL. Trimming took 0 bases from V and 3 from J, leaving 8 bases between them. This CDR3 reads CASSQDVSYTGELFF. Here the CDR3 DNA reads TGCGCCAGCAGCCAAGACGTTAGCTACACCGGGGAGCTGTTTTTT.

This chain connects TRBV7-2 to TRBJ2-5; 9 bases are a match to TRBD1. CDR3 length equals 15 residues. Per germline, CDR1 SGHTA and CDR2 FQGNSA. The ends lost 6 bases at V and 7 bases at J; junction bases unmatched: 12. CDR3 region: CASSKDAGQGLTQYF. The DNA of the CDR3 is TGTGCCAGCAGTAAAGATGCGGGACAGGGTTTGACCCAGTACTTC.

This rearrangement joins TRBV20-1 to TRBJ1-1; TRBD1 matches 7 bases. V shed 3 bases and J 1 base; nucleotides not matched to a gene: 11. CDR1 DFQATT and CDR2 SNEGSKA come from the germline V gene (reference sequence). This CDR3 has 16 amino acids. In DNA, the CDR3 is TGCAGTGCTAGTTACAGGGGTAGGGGGACGAACACTGAAGCTTTCTTT. It codes for CSASYRGRGTNTEAFF.

This chain uses TRBV7-9 with TRBJ2-5, with D uncertain. CDR3 length equals 16 residues. Germline V CDR1 and CDR2: SEHNR, FQNEAQ (reference sequence). Between the trimmed V and J ends, which lost 2 bases and 0 bases, there was a span of 13 bases. The CDR3 loop reads CASSLTVRRDQETQYF. The CDR3 DNA reads TGTGCCAGCAGCTTAACGGTTAGACGGGACCAAGAGACCCAGTACTTC.

J is TRBJ1-5 and V is TRBV4-1; D remains ambiguous. The CDR3 loop spans 14 amino acids. Per the germline V gene, CDR1 is MGHRA and CDR2 is YSYEKL. V was shortened by 2 bases and J by 4 bases, with 9 bases between the two germline ends. CDR3 nucleotide sequence: TGCGCCAGCAGCCAAAGTTACGGGAATCAGCCCCAGCATTTT. Encoded protein: CASSQSYGNQPQHF.

The genes are TRBV7-8 and TRBJ1-1; 7 bases are a match to TRBD1. V trimming: 2 bases; J trimming: 0 bases; junction bases outside the gene matches: 6. The CDR3 is made up of 16 amino acids. CDR1 and CDR2 (germline): SGHVS, FQNEAQ. The CDR3, as DNA: TGTGCCAGCAGCTTAAGACCAGGGGGGTTGAACACTGAAGCTTTCTTT. Amino acid sequence: CASSLRPGGLNTEAFF.

J is TRBJ2-2 and V is TRBV19, with 10 positions matching TRBD1. The trim removed 5 bases at V and 7 bases at J, leaving 7 bases unmatched. CDR1 LNHDA and CDR2 SQIVND come from the germline V gene (reference sequence). This CDR3 contains 15 residues. Here the CDR3 reads CASSSRQGAFGELFF. CDR3 nucleotides: TGTGCCAGTAGTTCCCGACAGGGGGCGTTCGGGGAGCTGTTTTTT.

About this clone itself: Other DNA sequences in this sample translate to the same CDR3. The genes are TRBV4-3 and TRBJ2-7, with TRBD2 identical over 9 bases. V lost 3 bases and J lost 3; bases outside the gene matches: 6. Germline CDR1 reads LGHNA; CDR2 reads YSLEER. This CDR3 is built from 15 residues. The CDR3 DNA reads as TGCGCCAGCAGCCAGGAGGCGGGGGGGAACTACGAGCAGTACTTC. It translates to CASSQEAGGNYEQYF.

The gene calls are TRBV11-3 and TRBJ2-7, with TRBD1 identical over 10 bases. V shed 5 bases, J shed 3 bases, and the junction held 7 bases outside the gene matches. This CDR3 has 15 amino acids. Looked up from germline, CDR1 is SGHNT and CDR2 is YENEEA. The CDR3 is CASSNFGTGDYEQYF. CDR3 sequence (DNA): TGTGCCAGCAGCAATTTCGGGACAGGGGACTACGAGCAGTACTTC.

The J gene is TRBJ2-3, the V gene TRBV5-4; D remains ambiguous. Trimming left V 2 bases short and J 5 bases short, with 9 bases between. CDR1 and CDR2 (germline): SGHNT, YYREEE (reference sequence). The CDR3 contains 13 residues. The CDR3: CASSLSGGDTQYF. The CDR3 DNA reads as TGTGCCAGCAGCTTAAGTGGCGGAGATACGCAGTATTTT.

The rearrangement uses TRBV7-9 and TRBJ1-2; possible D gene TRBD1, 5 bases. The CDR3 has 12 amino acids. Germline lookup yields CDR1 SEHNR and CDR2 FQNEAQ (reference sequence). Deletions cut 2 bases from V and 9 bases from J, with 10 bases between. CDR3 region: CASSLRQQSYTF. Written as DNA, the CDR3 is TGTGCCAGCAGCTTAAGACAGCAGAGCTACACCTTC. Full variable domain (missing parts from reference TRBV7-9 and TRBJ1-2): DTGVSQNPRHKITKRGQNVTFRCDPISEHNRLYWYRQTLGQGPEFLTYFQNEAQLEKSRLLSDRFSAERPKGSFSTLEIQRTEQGDSAMYLCASSLRQQSYTFGSGTRLTVV.